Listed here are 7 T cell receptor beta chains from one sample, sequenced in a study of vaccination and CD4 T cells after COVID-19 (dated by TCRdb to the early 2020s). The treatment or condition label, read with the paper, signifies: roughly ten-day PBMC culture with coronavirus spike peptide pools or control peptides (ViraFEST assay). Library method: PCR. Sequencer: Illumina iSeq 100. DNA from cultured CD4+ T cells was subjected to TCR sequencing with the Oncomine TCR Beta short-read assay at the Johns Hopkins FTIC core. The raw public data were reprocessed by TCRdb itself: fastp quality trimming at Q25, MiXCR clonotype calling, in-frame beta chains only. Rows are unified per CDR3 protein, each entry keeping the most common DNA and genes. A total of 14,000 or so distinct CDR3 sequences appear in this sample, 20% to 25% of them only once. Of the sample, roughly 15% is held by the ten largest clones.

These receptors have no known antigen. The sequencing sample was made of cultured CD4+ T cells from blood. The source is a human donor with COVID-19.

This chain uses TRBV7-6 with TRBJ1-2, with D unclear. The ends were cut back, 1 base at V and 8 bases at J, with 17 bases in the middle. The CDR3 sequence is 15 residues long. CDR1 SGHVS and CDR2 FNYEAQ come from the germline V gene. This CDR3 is CASSLVPQTRAGYTF. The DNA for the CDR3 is TGTGCCAGCAGCTTAGTGCCTCAGACCCGCGCGGGCTACACCTTC.

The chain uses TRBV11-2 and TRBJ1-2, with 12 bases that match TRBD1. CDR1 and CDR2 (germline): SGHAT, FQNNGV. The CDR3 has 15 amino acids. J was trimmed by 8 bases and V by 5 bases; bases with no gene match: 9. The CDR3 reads CASSLRGTGGSGYTF. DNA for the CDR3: TGTGCCAGCAGCCTACGGGGGACAGGGGGCAGCGGCTACACCTTC.

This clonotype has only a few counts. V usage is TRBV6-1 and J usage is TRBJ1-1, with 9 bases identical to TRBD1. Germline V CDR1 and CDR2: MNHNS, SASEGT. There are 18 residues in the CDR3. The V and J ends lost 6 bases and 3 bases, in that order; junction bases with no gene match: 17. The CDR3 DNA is TGTGCCAGCAGAACTATTACGGGACAGGGTCGATTGGACACTGAAGCTTTCTTT. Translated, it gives CASRTITGQGRLDTEAFF.

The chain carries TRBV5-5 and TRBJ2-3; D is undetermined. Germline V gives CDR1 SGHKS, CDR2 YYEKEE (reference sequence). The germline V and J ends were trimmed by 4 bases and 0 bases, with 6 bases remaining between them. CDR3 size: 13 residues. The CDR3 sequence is CASSPVSTDTQYF. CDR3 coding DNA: TGTGCCAGCAGCCCCGTGAGCACAGATACGCAGTATTTT.

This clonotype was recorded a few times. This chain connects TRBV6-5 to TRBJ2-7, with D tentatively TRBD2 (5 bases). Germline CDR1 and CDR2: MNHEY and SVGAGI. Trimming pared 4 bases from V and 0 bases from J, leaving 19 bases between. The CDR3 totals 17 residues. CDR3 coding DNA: TGTGCCAGCAGTTCAAGAGCTAAAGCGGAGAGCTCCTACGAGCAGTACTTC. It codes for CASSSRAKAESSYEQYF.

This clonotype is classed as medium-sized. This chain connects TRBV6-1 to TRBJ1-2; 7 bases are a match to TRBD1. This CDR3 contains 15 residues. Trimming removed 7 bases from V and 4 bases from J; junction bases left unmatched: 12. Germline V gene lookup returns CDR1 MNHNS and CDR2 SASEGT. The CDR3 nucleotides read TGTGCCAGCACCAAAAACAGGGGCCCACTCTATGGCTACACCTTC. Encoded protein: CASTKNRGPLYGYTF.

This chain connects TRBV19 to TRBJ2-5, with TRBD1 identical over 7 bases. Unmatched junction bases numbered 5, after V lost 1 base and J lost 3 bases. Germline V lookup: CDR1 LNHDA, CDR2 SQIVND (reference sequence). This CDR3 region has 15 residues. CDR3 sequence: CASSIGGTVKETQYF. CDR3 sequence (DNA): TGTGCCAGTAGTATAGGTGGGACAGTTAAAGAGACCCAGTACTTC.